This passage covers 6 T cell receptor beta chains from one sample sequenced in a study of T cell changes during pregnancy in multiple sclerosis. Here immunoSEQ multiplex PCR was the method, and the copy in TCRdb shows in-frame clones only, minus some. Of 35,000 to 45,000 clones listed, about 88% are singletons. Here the sequenced sample was CD4+ T cells from peripheral blood mononuclear cells, taken in the first trimester of pregnancy. The receptors stem from a female donor with multiple sclerosis, enrolled in a pregnancy study.

CDR3: CASSPLAGAGPEQYF. In DNA form, the CDR3 reads TGTGCCAGTAGTCCCTTAGCGGGAGCAGGTCCCGAGCAGTACTTC. The chain links TRBV19 to TRBJ2-7, with 9 bases aligning to TRBD2. Germline CDR1 and CDR2: LNHDA and SQIVND (reference sequence). The J segment lost 6 bases and the V segment lost 5 bases, leaving 11 bases of the junction unmatched. This CDR3 is 15 amino acids long.

The genes are TRBV19 and TRBJ2-4; possible D gene TRBD2, 6 bases. Germline V gives CDR1 LNHDA, CDR2 SQIVND (reference sequence). Trimming cost V 5 bases and J 8 bases, with 16 bases left between them. This CDR3 spans 14 amino acids. The CDR3: CASSSDRRRDIQYF. The DNA for the CDR3 is TGTGCCAGTAGTTCAGACAGAAGGAGGGACATTCAGTACTTC.

V gene TRBV25-1 combines with J gene TRBJ2-5, with D possibly being TRBD2 (7 bases). This CDR3 has 14 residues. Germline loops: CDR1 MGHDK, CDR2 SYGVNS. V lost 8 bases and J 1 base, leaving 14 bases between the germline ends. The CDR3 DNA reads as TGTGCCAGCGGGTCCGGGGGGCCCCAAGAGACCCAGTACTTC. This sequence encodes CASGSGGPQETQYF.

The J gene is TRBJ1-2, the V gene TRBV10-3; 7 bases are shared with TRBD1. Per germline, CDR1 ENHRY and CDR2 SYGVKD. V dropped 2 bases and J dropped 2; count of bases not matched to a gene: 11. The CDR3 is 17 residues long. In DNA form, the CDR3 reads TGTGCCATCAGTGAGCACCACCAAGGGACAGCAAACTATGGCTACACCTTC. The encoded protein is CAISEHHQGTANYGYTF.

This chain joins TRBV5-1 and TRBJ1-5, with a weak D call TRBD1 (6 bases). The CDR3 extends over 15 amino acids. CDR1 is SGHRS and CDR2 is YFSETQ in the germline V gene. The V gene lost 5 bases and the J gene lost 6 bases, with 18 bases spanning the gap. The DNA of the CDR3 is TGCGCCAGCAGTACGATGGGGGGGCAGGGTCAGCCCCAGCATTTT. Translating it yields CASSTMGGQGQPQHF.

This clone was seen just once. V is TRBV6-1 and J is TRBJ2-5, with 9 bases that match TRBD2. The J call may be incorrect, as the DNA end agrees better with TRBJ2-7. The CDR3 is made up of 13 amino acids. Germline V gene data show CDR1 as MNHNS and CDR2 as SASEGT. Written as DNA, the CDR3 is TGTGCCAGCAGTGTAGCGGGAGCCTACGAGCAGTACTTC. Protein sequence: CASSVAGAYEQYF.